Below, 11 T cell receptor beta chains from the same sample are listed, as sequenced in a study of T cell changes during pregnancy in multiple sclerosis. Sequenced by immunoSEQ multiplex PCR; TCRdb stores in-frame clones only, minus some. The table includes 65,000 to 95,000 clones, roughly 94% detected once. The input for sequencing was peripheral blood, taken in the second trimester of pregnancy. These receptors originate from a female donor in good health, enrolled as a control in a pregnancy study.

The chain joins TRBV9 to TRBJ2-5; maybe TRBD2 (6 bases). This CDR3 comprises 16 residues. With 0 bases removed from V and 2 bases from J, the gap between germline ends came to 14 bases. Per the germline V gene, CDR1 is SGDLS and CDR2 is YYNGEE. This CDR3 is CASSVGGGGPQETQYF. The CDR3 DNA follows: TGTGCCAGCAGCGTAGGAGGAGGAGGGCCTCAAGAGACCCAGTACTTC.

The gene calls are TRBV10-3 and TRBJ1-1; TRBD1 might be the D (6 bases). The CDR3 is 13 amino acids. Deletions cut 7 bases from V and 0 bases from J, with 9 bases between. The germline V gene encodes CDR1 ENHRY and CDR2 SYGVKD. CDR3 loop: CAIMGALNTEAFF. CDR3 DNA sequence: TGTGCCATCATGGGGGCCTTGAACACTGAAGCTTTCTTT.

The J gene is TRBJ1-4, the V gene TRBV5-1, with 9 bases identical to TRBD1. CDR3 length: 15 amino acids. V lost 4 bases to trimming and J lost 8 bases; unmatched junction nucleotides: 9. Per the germline V gene, CDR1 is SGHRS and CDR2 is YFSETQ. The CDR3 sequence is CASSPLTGQGEKLFF. The DNA for the CDR3 is TGCGCCAGCAGCCCTCTGACAGGACAGGGGGAAAAACTGTTTTTT.

The chain combines TRBV6-1 with TRBJ2-5; D possibly corresponds to TRBD1 (5 bases). V dropped 6 bases and J dropped 0 bases, with 14 bases sitting between them. Germline CDR1 is MNHNS and CDR2 is SASEGT. The CDR3 is made up of 15 amino acids. The CDR3 loop is CASRIYRPHQETQYF. The CDR3 nucleotides read TGTGCCAGCAGGATTTACAGGCCTCACCAAGAGACCCAGTACTTC.

The V gene is TRBV6-5, the J gene TRBJ1-1, with D possibly TRBD1 on 6 matching bases. V gave up 6 bases and J gave up 0 bases, with 11 bases separating them. Germline V gene data show CDR1 as MNHEY and CDR2 as SVGAGI. The CDR3 loop spans 14 amino acids. Here the CDR3 DNA reads TGTGCCAGCAGGGCACAGGGTTTGAACACTGAAGCTTTCTTT. Protein: CASRAQGLNTEAFF.

The V call is TRBV7-2, the J call TRBJ2-3, with D possibly TRBD2 on 6 matching bases. The germline V gene encodes CDR1 SGHTA and CDR2 FQGNSA. The V end was cut by 5 bases, the J end by 4 bases, with 16 bases between. This CDR3 has 15 residues. The CDR3 loop is CASSEGTSRADTQYF. The CDR3 region has the DNA TGTGCCAGCAGCGAGGGGACTTCCCGGGCAGATACGCAGTATTTT.

This clone has a handful of counts. The CDR3 spells CSAPRAFF. CDR3 bases: TGCAGTGCTCCGAGAGCTTTCTTT. The rearrangement joins TRBV20-1 to TRBJ1-1; D gene unclear. Germline V lookup: CDR1 DFQATT, CDR2 SNEGSKA (reference sequence). The CDR3 consists of 8 residues. The germline V and J ends were trimmed by 5 bases and 10 bases, with 5 bases remaining between them.

CDR3 DNA: TGTGCCAGTACCCCATCTAGCGGCTTCTACGAGCAGTACTTC. Its translation is CASTPSSGFYEQYF. The J gene is TRBJ2-7, the V gene TRBV19; TRBD2 matches 7 bases. Germline-derived CDR1 and CDR2 are LNHDA and SQIVND (reference sequence). This CDR3 is built from 14 residues. V shed 7 bases and J 3 bases; nucleotides not matched to a gene: 9.

This clone was observed once. The chain combines TRBV28 with TRBJ2-1, with D uncertain. This CDR3 spans 9 amino acids. The germline V gene encodes CDR1 MDHEN and CDR2 SYDVKM. The V end was cut by 11 bases, the J end by 6 bases, with 5 bases between. The DNA for the CDR3 is TGTGCCCCCGGCAATGAGCAGTTCTTC. Residues: CAPGNEQFF.

This clone appeared once. The rearrangement uses TRBV2 and TRBJ2-1; no clear D gene. Germline CDR1 and CDR2: SNHLY and FYNNEI. CDR3 length: 13 amino acids. The V gene lost 8 bases and the J gene lost 3 bases, with 11 bases spanning the gap. This CDR3 is CASLEELYNEQFF. The CDR3 DNA follows: TGTGCCAGCCTTGAGGAACTCTACAATGAGCAGTTCTTC.

The rearrangement links TRBV7-2 to TRBJ1-2; D is unclear. Germline-derived CDR1 and CDR2 are SGHTA and FQGNSA. The CDR3 totals 15 residues. V shed 3 bases and J shed 0 bases, with 11 bases lying between them. CDR3 region: CASSFSARTNYGYTF. The CDR3 region has the DNA TGTGCCAGCAGCTTTTCCGCCAGAACTAACTATGGCTACACCTTC.